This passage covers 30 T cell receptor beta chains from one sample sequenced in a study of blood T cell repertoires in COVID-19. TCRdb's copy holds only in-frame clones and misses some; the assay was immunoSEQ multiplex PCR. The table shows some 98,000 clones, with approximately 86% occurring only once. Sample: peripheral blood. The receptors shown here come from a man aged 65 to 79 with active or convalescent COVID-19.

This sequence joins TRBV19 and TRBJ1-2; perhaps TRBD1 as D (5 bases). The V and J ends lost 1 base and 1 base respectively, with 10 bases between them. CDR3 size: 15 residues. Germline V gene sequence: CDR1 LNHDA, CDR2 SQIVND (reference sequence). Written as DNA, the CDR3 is TGTGCCAGTAGTATAGGAAGGGGATTTAACTATGGCTACACCTTC. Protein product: CASSIGRGFNYGYTF.

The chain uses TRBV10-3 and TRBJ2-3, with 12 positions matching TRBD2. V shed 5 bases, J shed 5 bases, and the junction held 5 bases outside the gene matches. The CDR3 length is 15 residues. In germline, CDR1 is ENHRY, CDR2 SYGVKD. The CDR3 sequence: CAISRLAGDGDTQYF. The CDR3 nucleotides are TGTGCCATCAGTAGACTAGCGGGGGATGGAGATACGCAGTATTTT.

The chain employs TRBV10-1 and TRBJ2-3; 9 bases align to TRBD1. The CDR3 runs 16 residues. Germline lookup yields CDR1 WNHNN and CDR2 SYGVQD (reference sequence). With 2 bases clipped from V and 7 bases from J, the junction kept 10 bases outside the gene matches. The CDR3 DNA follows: TGCGCCAGCAGTGAGACTCCCGGGACAGGGTTTCATACGCAGTATTTT. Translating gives CASSETPGTGFHTQYF.

The CDR3 sequence: CATSRTYNEKLFF. The DNA of the CDR3 is TGTGCCACCAGCAGAACCTATAATGAAAAACTGTTTTTT. The V and J genes are TRBV15 and TRBJ1-4; D uncertain. The CDR3 contains 13 residues. V dropped 2 bases and J dropped 4 bases, with 5 bases sitting between them. Germline loops: CDR1 LNHNV, CDR2 YYDKDF (reference sequence).

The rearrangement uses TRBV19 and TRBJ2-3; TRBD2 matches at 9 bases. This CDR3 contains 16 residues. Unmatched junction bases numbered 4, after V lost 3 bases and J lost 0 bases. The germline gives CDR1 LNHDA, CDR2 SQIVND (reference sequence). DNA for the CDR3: TGTGCCAGTAGTATGACTAGCGGACTAAGCACAGATACGCAGTATTTT. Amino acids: CASSMTSGLSTDTQYF.

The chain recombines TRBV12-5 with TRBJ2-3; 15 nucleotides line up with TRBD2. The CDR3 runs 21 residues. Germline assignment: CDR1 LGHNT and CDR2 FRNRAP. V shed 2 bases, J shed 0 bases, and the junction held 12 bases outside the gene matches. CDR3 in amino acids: CASGLMRGLAGGPSSTDTQYF. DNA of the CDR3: TGTGCTAGTGGTTTGATGCGCGGACTAGCGGGGGGGCCTAGTAGCACAGATACGCAGTATTTT.

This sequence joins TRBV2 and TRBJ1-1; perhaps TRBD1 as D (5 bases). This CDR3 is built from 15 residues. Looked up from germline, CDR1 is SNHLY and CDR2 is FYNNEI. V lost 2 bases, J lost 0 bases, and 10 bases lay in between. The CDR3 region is CASSESLTVNTEAFF. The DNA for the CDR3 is TGTGCCAGCAGTGAATCCCTGACAGTGAACACTGAAGCTTTCTTT.

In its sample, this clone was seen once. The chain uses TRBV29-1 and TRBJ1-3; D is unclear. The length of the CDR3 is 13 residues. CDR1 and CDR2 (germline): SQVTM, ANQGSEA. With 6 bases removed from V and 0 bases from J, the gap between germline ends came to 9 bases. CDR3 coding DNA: TGCAGCGTCGCGGGGAACTCTGGAAACACCATATATTTT. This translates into CSVAGNSGNTIYF.

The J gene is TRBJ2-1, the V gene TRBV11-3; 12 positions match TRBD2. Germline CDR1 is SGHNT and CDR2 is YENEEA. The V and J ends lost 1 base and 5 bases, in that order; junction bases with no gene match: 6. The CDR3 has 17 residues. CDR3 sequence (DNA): TGTGCCAGCAGCTTAGTTTATCGGACTAGCGGGAACAATGAGCAGTTCTTC. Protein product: CASSLVYRTSGNNEQFF.

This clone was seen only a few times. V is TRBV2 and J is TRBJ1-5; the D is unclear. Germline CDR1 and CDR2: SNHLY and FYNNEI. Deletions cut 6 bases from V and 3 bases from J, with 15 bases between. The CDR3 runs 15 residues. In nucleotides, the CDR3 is TGTGCCAGCAGAGAAAACAATGGGCCCAATCAGCCCCAGCATTTT. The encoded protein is CASRENNGPNQPQHF.

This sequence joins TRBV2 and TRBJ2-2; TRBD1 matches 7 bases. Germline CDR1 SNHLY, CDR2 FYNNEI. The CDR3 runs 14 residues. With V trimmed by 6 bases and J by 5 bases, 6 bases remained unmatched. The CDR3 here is CASSLSGGTGELFF. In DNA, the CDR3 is TGTGCCAGCAGCCTTTCAGGGGGAACCGGGGAGCTGTTTTTT.

This CDR3 is CASSITGVSSYEQYF. The CDR3 bases are TGTGCCAGTAGTATAACCGGGGTCAGCTCCTACGAGCAGTACTTC. The V call is TRBV19, the J call TRBJ2-7; TRBD2 might be the D (5 bases). CDR3 length: 15 amino acids. Germline values: CDR1 LNHDA, CDR2 SQIVND (reference sequence). The V end was cut by 2 bases, the J end by 0 bases, with 11 bases between. The full variable domain, in which reference TRBV19 and TRBJ2-7 provide the parts outside the CDR3, is DGGITQSPKYLFRKEGQNVTLSCEQNLNHDAMYWYRQDPGQGLRLIYYSQIVNDFQKGDIAEGYSVSREKKESFPLTVTSAQKNPTAFYLCASSITGVSSYEQYFGPGTRLTVT.

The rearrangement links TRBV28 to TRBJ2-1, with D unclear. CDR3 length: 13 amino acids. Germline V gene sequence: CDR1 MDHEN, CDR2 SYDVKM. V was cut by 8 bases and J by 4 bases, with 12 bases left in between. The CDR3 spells CASGRGRYNEQFF. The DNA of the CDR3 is TGTGCCAGCGGCAGAGGCCGATACAATGAGCAGTTCTTC. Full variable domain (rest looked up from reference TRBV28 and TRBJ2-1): DVKVTQSSRYLVKRTGEKVFLECVQDMDHENMFWYRQDPGLGLRLIYFSYDVKMKEKGDIPEGYSVSREKKERFSLILESASTNQTSMYLCASGRGRYNEQFFGPGTRLTVL.

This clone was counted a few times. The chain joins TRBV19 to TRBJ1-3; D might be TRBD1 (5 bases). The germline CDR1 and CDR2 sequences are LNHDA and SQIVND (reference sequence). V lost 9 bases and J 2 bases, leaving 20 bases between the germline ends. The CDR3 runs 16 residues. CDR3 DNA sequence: TGTGCCAGCCACAAGCCAAGGGGCGGACCTGGAAACACCATATATTTT. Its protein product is CASHKPRGGPGNTIYF.

DNA of the CDR3: TGTGCCACCAGCAGACATCGTCAAGGGGGTAGCAATCAGCCCCAGCATTTT. This codes for CATSRHRQGGSNQPQHF. The gene calls are TRBV15 and TRBJ1-5; tentative D call: TRBD1 (6 bases). V dropped 2 bases and J dropped 0 bases, with 14 bases sitting between them. The CDR3 runs 17 residues. CDR1 is LNHNV and CDR2 is YYDKDF in the germline V gene (reference sequence).

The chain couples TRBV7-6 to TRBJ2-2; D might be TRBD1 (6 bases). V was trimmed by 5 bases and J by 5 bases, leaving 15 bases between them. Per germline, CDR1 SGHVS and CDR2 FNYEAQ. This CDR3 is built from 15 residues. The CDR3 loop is CASSASQGRTGELFF. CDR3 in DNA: TGTGCCAGCAGCGCTAGTCAGGGGCGGACCGGGGAGCTGTTTTTT.

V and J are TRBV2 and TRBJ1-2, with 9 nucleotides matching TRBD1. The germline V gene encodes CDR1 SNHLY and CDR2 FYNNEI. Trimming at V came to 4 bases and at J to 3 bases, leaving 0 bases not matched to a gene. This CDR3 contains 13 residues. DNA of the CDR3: TGTGCCAGCAGTGGACAGGGGGACTATGGCTACACCTTC. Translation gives CASSGQGDYGYTF.

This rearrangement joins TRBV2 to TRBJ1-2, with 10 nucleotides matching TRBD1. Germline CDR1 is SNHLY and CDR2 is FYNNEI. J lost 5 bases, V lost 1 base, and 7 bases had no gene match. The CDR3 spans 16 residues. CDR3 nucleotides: TGTGCCAGCAGTGAAGGGACAGGGGGGATTCGATATGGCTACACCTTC. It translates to CASSEGTGGIRYGYTF.

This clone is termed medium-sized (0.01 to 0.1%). CDR3 bases: TGCGCCAGCACCCAACAGGGGGGGAACACTGAAGCTTTCTTT. Encoded protein: CASTQQGGNTEAFF. This rearrangement joins TRBV5-1 to TRBJ1-1; TRBD1 matches 8 bases. CDR1 is SGHRS, CDR2 YFSETQ, per germline. This CDR3 contains 14 residues. V was clipped by 6 bases and J by 1 base; unmatched bases: 5.

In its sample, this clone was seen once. In nucleotides, the CDR3 is TGTGCCAGCAGCCAACGACTAGCGCACACAGATACGCAGTATTTT. Its translation: CASSQRLAHTDTQYF. This rearrangement joins TRBV7-9 to TRBJ2-3, with 8 bases identical to TRBD2. CDR3 size: 15 residues. Germline V CDR1 and CDR2: SEHNR, FQNEAQ (reference sequence). V lost 5 bases to trimming and J lost 2 bases; unmatched junction nucleotides: 6.

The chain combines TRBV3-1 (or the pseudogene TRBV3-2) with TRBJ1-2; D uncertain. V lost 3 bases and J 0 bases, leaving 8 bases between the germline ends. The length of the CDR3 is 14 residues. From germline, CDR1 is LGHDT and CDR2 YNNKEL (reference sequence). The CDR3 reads CASSHTVSNYGYTF. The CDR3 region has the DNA TGTGCCAGCAGCCATACAGTCTCTAACTATGGCTACACCTTC.

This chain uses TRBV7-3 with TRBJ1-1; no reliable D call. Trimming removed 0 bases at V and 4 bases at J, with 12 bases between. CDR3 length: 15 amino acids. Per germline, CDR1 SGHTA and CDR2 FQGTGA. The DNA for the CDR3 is TGTGCCAGCAGCTTAACCGGCGCAGGTGGCACTGAAGCTTTCTTT. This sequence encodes CASSLTGAGGTEAFF.

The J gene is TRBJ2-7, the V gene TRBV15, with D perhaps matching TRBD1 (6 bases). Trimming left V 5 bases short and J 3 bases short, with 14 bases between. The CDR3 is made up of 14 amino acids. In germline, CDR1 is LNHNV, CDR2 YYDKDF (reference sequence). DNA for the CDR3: TGTGCCACCAGCTCCAGGGGTCGGATCTACGAGCAGTACTTC. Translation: CATSSRGRIYEQYF.

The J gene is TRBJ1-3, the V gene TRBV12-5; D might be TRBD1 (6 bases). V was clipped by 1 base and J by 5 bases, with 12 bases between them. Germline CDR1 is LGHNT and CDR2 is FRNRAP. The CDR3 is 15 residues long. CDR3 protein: CASGLGQGTRNTIYF. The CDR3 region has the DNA TGTGCTAGTGGTTTGGGGCAGGGGACGAGAAACACCATATATTTT. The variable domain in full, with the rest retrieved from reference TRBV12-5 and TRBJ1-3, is DARVTQTPRHKVTEMGQEVTMRCQPILGHNTVFWYRQTMMQGLELLAYFRNRAPLDDSGMPKDRFSAEMPDATLATLKIQPSEPRDSAVYFCASGLGQGTRNTIYFGEGSWLTVV.

The CDR3 coding sequence is TGTGCCAGCAGCGCCGACGGCGGCTATAATTCACCCCTCCACTTT. This translates into CASSADGGYNSPLHF. The chain joins TRBV9 to TRBJ1-6; D uncertain. The V end was cut by 3 bases, the J end by 3 bases, with 10 bases between. There are 15 residues in the CDR3. The V gene's germline CDR1 is SGDLS and CDR2 YYNGEE.

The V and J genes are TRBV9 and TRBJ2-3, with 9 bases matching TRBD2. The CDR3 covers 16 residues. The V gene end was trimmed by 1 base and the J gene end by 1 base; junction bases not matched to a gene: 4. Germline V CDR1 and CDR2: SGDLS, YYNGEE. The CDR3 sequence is CASSVRRLAGTDTQYF. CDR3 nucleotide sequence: TGTGCCAGCAGCGTAAGGAGACTAGCGGGCACAGATACGCAGTATTTT.

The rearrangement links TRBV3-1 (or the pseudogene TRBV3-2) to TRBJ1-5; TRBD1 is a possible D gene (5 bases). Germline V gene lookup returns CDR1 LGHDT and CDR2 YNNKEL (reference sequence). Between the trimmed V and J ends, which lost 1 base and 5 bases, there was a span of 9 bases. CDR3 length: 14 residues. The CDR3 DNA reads TGTGCCAGCAGCCAAGCGGGGGGGGATCAGCCCCAGCATTTT. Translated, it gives CASSQAGGDQPQHF.

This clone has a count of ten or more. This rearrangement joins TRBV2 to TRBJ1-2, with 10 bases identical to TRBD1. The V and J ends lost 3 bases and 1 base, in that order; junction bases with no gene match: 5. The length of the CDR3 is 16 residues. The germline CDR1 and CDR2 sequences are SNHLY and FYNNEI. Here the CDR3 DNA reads TGTGCCAGCAGTGAGGTCGGGACAGGGGTTAACTATGGCTACACCTTC. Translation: CASSEVGTGVNYGYTF.

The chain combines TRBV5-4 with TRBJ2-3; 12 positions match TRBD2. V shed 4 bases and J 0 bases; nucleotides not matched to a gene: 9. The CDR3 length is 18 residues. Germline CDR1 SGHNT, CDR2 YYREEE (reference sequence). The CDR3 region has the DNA TGTGCCAGCAGCCCGGGACTAGCGGGCCCCCTTAGCACAGATACGCAGTATTTT. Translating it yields CASSPGLAGPLSTDTQYF.

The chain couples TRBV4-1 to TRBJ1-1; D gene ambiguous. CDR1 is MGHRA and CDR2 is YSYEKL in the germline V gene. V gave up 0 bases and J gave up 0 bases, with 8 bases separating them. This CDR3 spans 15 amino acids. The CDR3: CASSQEQPVNTEAFF. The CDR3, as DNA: TGCGCCAGCAGCCAAGAGCAACCGGTGAACACTGAAGCTTTCTTT.